This T cell receptor beta chain is from a study of CD4 T cells in relation to SARS-CoV-2 and coronaviruses. The wider study: ViraFEST: approximately 10-day antigen culture of PBMCs, then TCR beta CDR3 sequencing.

The unexposed donors gave CD4+ T cells in about 2010-2019, prior to COVID-19. Isolation of CD4+ T cells took place after about 10 days in culture. Testing used SARS-CoV-2 S/N and four cold-coronavirus spikes on unexposed-donor CD4+ T cells, cells permitting. Germline assignment: CDR1 SGDLS and CDR2 YYNGEE. The CDR3 is 16 residues long. The V end lost 4 bases, the J end lost 5 bases, and 22 bases lay between the germline ends. Assay used: immunoSEQ multiplex PCR; TCRdb lists only in-frame clones, some missing. Of 20,000 to 25,000 clones listed, approximately 82% are singletons. A note on this clone: Its antigen is unknown.

The specimen sequenced was CD4+ T cells from PBMCs, cultured in vitro. The chain is built from TRBV9 and TRBJ2-7; perhaps TRBD1 as D (6 bases). The source is a human donor in good health. The DNA for the CDR3 is TGTGCCAGCAGCACCATCGTTGGGACAACTGAGGACGAGCAGTACTTC. Protein product: CASSTIVGTTEDEQYF.